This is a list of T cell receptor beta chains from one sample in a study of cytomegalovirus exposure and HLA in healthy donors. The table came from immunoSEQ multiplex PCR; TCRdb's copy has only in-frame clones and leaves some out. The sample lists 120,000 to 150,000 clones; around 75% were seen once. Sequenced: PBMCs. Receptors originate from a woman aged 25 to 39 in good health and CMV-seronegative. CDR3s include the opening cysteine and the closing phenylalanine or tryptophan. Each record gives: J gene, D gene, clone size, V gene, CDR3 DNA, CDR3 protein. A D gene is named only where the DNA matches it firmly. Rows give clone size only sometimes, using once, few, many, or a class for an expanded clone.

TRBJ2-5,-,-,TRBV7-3,TGTGCCAGCAGCTTGAACAGCAGGGAGACCCAGTACTTC,CASSLNSRETQYF
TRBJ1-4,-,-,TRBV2,TGTGCCAGCCGTCGGGAAGGGCAAGAAAAACTGTTTTTT,CASRREGQEKLFF
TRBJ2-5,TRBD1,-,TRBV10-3,TGTGCCATCAGGCCCGACAGGGGTGGGGAGACCCAGTACTTC,CAIRPDRGGETQYF
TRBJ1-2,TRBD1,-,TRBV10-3,TGTGCCATCAGTGAGCCCTCACAGGGGATTGGCTATGGCTACACCTTC,CAISEPSQGIGYGYTF
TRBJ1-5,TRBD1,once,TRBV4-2,TGTGCCAGCAGCCCCAATCTAGGTACAGGGGGGTATCAGCCCCAGCATTTT,CASSPNLGTGGYQPQHF
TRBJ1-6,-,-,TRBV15,TGTGCCACCAGCAGAGATCCGCGGCGCGGGAATTCACCCCTCCACTTT,CATSRDPRRGNSPLHF
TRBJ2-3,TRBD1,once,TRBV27,TGTGCCAGCACTCCCGACAGGGGAACAGATACGCAGTATTTT,CASTPDRGTDTQYF
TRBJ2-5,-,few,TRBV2,TGTGCCAGCGCGGCGGAAGAGACCCAGTACTTC,CASAAEETQYF
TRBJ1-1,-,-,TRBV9,TGTGCCAGCAGCCCCGTACCCAGCGGGCTTCTCAAATGGCCTGAAGCTTTCTTT,CASSPVPSGLLKWPEAFF
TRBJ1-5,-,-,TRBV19,TGTGCCAGTAGTAGGACAAGCAATCAGCCCCAGCATTTT,CASSRTSNQPQHF
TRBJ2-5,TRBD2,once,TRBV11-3,TGTGCCAGCAGCTTGGGGGGGATCCAAGAGACCCAGTACTTC,CASSLGGIQETQYF
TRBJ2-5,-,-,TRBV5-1,TGCGCCAGCAGCCCGATGGGGGGACAGTACCAAGAGACCCAGTACTTC,CASSPMGGQYQETQYF
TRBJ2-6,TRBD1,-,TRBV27,TGTGCCAGCAGTTTCCGACAGGGTTGGGGGTCTGGGGCCAACGTCCTGACTTTC,CASSFRQGWGSGANVLTF
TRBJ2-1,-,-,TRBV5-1,TGCGCCAGCAGCGATACAGGGGGGGGCAATGAGCAGTTCTTC,CASSDTGGGNEQFF
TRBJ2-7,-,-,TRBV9,TGTGCCAGCAGCGTAGGAATACAGGGTAAAGGGCAGTACTTC,CASSVGIQGKGQYF
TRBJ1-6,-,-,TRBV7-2,TGTGCCAGCAGCTTAGACGGGGGGTCTCGATCACCCCTCCACTTT,CASSLDGGSRSPLHF
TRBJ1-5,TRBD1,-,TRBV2,TGTGCCAGCAAGGGAACAGGGGTCAATCAGCCCCAGCATTTT,CASKGTGVNQPQHF
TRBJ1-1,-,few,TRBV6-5,TGTGCCAGCAGTAAACTAACGGACACTGAAGCTTTCTTT,CASSKLTDTEAFF
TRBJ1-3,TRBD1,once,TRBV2,TGTGCCAGCAGTGAAAACCCCCTGGACAGGGCAAACACCATATATTTT,CASSENPLDRANTIYF
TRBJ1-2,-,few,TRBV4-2,TGTGCCAGCAGCCAGGTTGGGGGGGACTATGGCTACACCTTC,CASSQVGGDYGYTF
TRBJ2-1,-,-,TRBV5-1,TGCGCCAGCAGCTTGGAAGGGGGTCAGTTCTTC,CASSLEGGQFF
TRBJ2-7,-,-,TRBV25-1,TGTGCCAGCAGTGAAAATAGTGGCGAGCAGTACTTC,CASSENSGEQYF
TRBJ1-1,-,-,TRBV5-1,TGCGCCAGCCACCAGGGGCACGGCGGTGAAGCTTTCTTT,CASHQGHGGEAFF
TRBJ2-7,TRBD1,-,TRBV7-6,TGTGCCAGCAGCTTCAACAGGGGTTCCTACGAGCAGTACTTC,CASSFNRGSYEQYF
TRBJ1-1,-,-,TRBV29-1,TGCAGCGCCGGGGGGGCGGACAGCCTTATGAACACTGAAGCTTTCTTT,CSAGGADSLMNTEAFF
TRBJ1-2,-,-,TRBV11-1,TGTGCCAGCAGCTTAGGCGGTCTGGACTATGGCTACACCTTC,CASSLGGLDYGYTF
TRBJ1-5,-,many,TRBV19,TGTGCCAGTAGTATGTACAATCAGCCCCAGCATTTT,CASSMYNQPQHF
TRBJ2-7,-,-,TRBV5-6,TGTGCCAGCAGCTCTAACTACGAGCAGTACTTC,CASSSNYEQYF
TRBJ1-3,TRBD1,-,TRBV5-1,TGCGCCAGCAGCTTGGAAGGACAGGGAACTGGAAACACCATATATTTT,CASSLEGQGTGNTIYF
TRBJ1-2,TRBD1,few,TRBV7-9,TGTGCCAGCAGCTTAACAGGGGACGGCTACACCTTC,CASSLTGDGYTF
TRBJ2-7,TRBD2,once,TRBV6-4,TGTGCCAGCAAAGGGCGCAGGGAGGAAGCGGGAAACTGCTACGAGCAGTACTTC,CASKGRREEAGNCYEQYF
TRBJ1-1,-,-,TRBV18,TGTGCCAGCTCACCACGCGCGGCGACCACTGAAGCTTTCTTT,CASSPRAATTEAFF
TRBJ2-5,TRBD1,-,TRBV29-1,TGCAGCGTTGAAGGGACAGGGGGGGGGCATATGGAGACCCAGTACTTC,CSVEGTGGGHMETQYF
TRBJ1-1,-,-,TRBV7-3,TGTGCCAGCGCCCCCGGGTCGGAGAACACTGAAGCTTTCTTT,CASAPGSENTEAFF
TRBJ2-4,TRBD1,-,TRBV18,TGTGCCAGCTCACCAGCCCTGACAGGGGAAAACATTCAGTACTTC,CASSPALTGENIQYF
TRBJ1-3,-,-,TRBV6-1,TGTGCCAGCAGTGAGCGGGCCTTCTCTGGAAACACCATATATTTT,CASSERAFSGNTIYF
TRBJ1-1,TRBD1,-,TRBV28,TGTGCCAGCAGTTTATCAGGGGGTACTGAAGCTTTCTTT,CASSLSGGTEAFF
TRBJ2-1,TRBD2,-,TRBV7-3,TGTGCCAGCAGCTTAACAGGACTAGCGGGGAACAATGAGCAGTTCTTC,CASSLTGLAGNNEQFF
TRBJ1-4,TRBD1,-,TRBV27,TGTGCCAGCAGTTTATTTGGGGACAGGGGTGAAAAACTGTTTTTT,CASSLFGDRGEKLFF
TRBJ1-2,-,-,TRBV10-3,TGTGCCATCAGTGCAGATACCTATACAGGGCAAGGCTACACCTTC,CAISADTYTGQGYTF
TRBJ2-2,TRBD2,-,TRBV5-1,TGCGCCAGCAGCGTAACCGGGACTAGCGGGAGCCGGGGCACCGGGGAGCTGTTTTTT,CASSVTGTSGSRGTGELFF
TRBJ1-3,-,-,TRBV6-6,TGTGCCAGCAGTGCCCTTTTCAGATCTGGAAACACCATATATTTT,CASSALFRSGNTIYF
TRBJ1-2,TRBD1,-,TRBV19,TGTGCCAGTAGTCTCACAGGGGGTCAGGGGGCCGGTGGCTACACCTTC,CASSLTGGQGAGGYTF
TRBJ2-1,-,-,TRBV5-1,TGCGCCAGCAGCTTCCCCCTGAGTAACAATGAGCAGTTCTTC,CASSFPLSNNEQFF
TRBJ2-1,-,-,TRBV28,TGTGCCAGCAGGGGGAGCTCCTACAATGAGCAGTTCTTC,CASRGSSYNEQFF
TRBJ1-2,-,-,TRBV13,TGTGCCAGCAGCTTAGGGACGGACTATCGCTACACCTTC,CASSLGTDYRYTF
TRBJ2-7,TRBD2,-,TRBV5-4,TGTGCCAGCAGCTTCCAATTAGCGGGAGCGGGAGAGCAGTACTTC,CASSFQLAGAGEQYF